These T cell receptor beta chains were read from a single sample in a study of blood T cell repertoires in COVID-19. Profiling relied on immunoSEQ multiplex PCR, and the TCRdb table lists in-frame clones only, not all of them. In the table there are some 150,000 clones, 80% to 85% of which are singletons. Source material: peripheral blood. The receptors derive from a human donor in a cohort sampled during active COVID-19. Both conserved end residues are part of each CDR3. A D gene is named only where the DNA matches it firmly. Clone size, where shown, is once, few, many, or a class for clones that have expanded.

clone size	D gene	V gene	J gene	CDR3 protein	CDR3 DNA
once	TRBD1	TRBV30	TRBJ2-3	CAWSASGTGFSDTQYF	TGTGCCTGGAGTGCTTCCGGGACAGGATTTTCGGATACGCAGTATTTT
NA	NA	TRBV3-1/TRBV3-2	TRBJ1-2	CASSQQGTYGYTF	TGTGCCAGCAGCCAACAGGGGACCTATGGCTACACCTTC
few	NA	TRBV11-2	TRBJ2-5	CASSLDRFSAQETQYF	TGTGCCAGCAGCTTAGATCGGTTTTCCGCACAAGAGACCCAGTACTTC
NA	TRBD1	TRBV20-1	TRBJ1-2	CSASLHGQAIYGYTF	TGCAGTGCTAGTCTGCACGGACAGGCCATCTATGGCTACACCTTC
NA	TRBD2	TRBV11-3	TRBJ2-1	CASSLALAGTPYNEQFF	TGTGCCAGCAGCTTAGCCCTAGCGGGGACTCCCTACAATGAGCAGTTCTTC
NA	NA	TRBV19	TRBJ1-3	CASSRRGATSGNTIYF	TGTGCCAGTAGTCGACGGGGGGCTACCTCTGGAAACACCATATATTTT
NA	NA	TRBV6-5	TRBJ2-1	CASSYSDTYNEQFF	TGTGCCAGCAGTTACAGTGACACCTACAATGAGCAGTTCTTC
NA	TRBD2	TRBV15	TRBJ2-5	CATSREGAGGAETQYF	TGTGCCACCAGCAGAGAGGGAGCGGGGGGTGCAGAGACCCAGTACTTC
NA	NA	TRBV5-1	TRBJ1-5	CASSLGQNNQPQHF	TGCGCCAGCAGCTTGGGACAGAACAATCAGCCCCAGCATTTT
NA	NA	TRBV5-1	TRBJ2-7	CASSSGGSEQYF	TGCGCCAGCAGCTCCGGAGGGAGCGAGCAGTACTTC
NA	NA	TRBV4-3	TRBJ2-1	CASSQVYRTPTYNEQFF	TGCGCCAGCAGCCAAGTCTATCGGACTCCTACCTACAATGAGCAGTTCTTC